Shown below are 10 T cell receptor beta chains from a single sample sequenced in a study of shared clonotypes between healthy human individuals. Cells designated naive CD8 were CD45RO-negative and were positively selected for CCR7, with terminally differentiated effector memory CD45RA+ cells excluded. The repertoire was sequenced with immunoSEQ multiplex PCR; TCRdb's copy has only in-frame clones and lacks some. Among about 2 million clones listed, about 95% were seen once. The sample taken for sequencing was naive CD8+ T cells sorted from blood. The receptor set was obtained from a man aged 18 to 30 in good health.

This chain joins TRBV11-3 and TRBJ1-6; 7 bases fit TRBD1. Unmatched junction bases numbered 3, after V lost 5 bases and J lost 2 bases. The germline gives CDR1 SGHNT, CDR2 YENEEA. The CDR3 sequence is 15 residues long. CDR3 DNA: TGTGCCAGCAGCCGGACAGGAACCTATAATTCACCCCTCCACTTT. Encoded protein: CASSRTGTYNSPLHF.

The CDR3 is CAKSYSGNTIYF. The CDR3 DNA follows: TGTGCCAAGTCCTACTCTGGAAACACCATATATTTT. V gene TRBV6-5 combines with J gene TRBJ1-3, with D unresolved. The CDR3 loop spans 12 amino acids. Trimming stripped 10 bases from V and 0 bases from J, with 7 bases between. From germline, CDR1 is MNHEY and CDR2 SVGAGI.

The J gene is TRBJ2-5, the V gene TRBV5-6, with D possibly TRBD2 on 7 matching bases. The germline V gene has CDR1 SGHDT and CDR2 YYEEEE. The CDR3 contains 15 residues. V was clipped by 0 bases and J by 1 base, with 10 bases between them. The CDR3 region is CASSLGGGFQETQYF. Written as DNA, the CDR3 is TGTGCCAGCAGCTTGGGCGGGGGCTTCCAAGAGACCCAGTACTTC.

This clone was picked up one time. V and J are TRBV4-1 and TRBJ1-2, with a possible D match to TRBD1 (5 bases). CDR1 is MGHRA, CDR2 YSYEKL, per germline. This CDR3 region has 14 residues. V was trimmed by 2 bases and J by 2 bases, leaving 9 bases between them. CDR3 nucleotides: TGCGCCAGCAGCCAATTAGGGGCGAACTATGGCTACACCTTC. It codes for CASSQLGANYGYTF.

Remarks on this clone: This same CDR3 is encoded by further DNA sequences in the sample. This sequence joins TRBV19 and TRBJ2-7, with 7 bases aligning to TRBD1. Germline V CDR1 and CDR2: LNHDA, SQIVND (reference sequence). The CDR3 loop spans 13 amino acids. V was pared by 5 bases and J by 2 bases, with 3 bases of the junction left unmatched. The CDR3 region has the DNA TGTGCCAGTAGTGTCGGGACAGCCTACGAGCAGTACTTC. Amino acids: CASSVGTAYEQYF.

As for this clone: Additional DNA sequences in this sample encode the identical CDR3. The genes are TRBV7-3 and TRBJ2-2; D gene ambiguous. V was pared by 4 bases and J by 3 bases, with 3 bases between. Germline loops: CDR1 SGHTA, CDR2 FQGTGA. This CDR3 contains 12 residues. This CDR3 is CASSSDTGELFF. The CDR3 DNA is TGTGCCAGCAGCTCGGACACCGGGGAGCTGTTTTTT.

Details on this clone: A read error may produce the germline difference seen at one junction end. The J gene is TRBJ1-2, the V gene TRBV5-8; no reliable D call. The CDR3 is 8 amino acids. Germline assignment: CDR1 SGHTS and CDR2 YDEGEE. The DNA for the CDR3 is TGTGCCAGCAGCGTATCCTCCTTC. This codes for CASSVSSF.

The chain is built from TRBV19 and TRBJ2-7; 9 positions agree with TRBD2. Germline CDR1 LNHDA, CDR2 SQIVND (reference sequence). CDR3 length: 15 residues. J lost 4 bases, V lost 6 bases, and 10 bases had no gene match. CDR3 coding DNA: TGTGCCAGTAGGGGTTTACTAGCGGGCGCGTACGAGCAGTACTTC. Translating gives CASRGLLAGAYEQYF. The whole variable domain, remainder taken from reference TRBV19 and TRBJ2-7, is DGGITQSPKYLFRKEGQNVTLSCEQNLNHDAMYWYRQDPGQGLRLIYYSQIVNDFQKGDIAEGYSVSREKKESFPLTVTSAQKNPTAFYLCASRGLLAGAYEQYFGPGTRLTVT.

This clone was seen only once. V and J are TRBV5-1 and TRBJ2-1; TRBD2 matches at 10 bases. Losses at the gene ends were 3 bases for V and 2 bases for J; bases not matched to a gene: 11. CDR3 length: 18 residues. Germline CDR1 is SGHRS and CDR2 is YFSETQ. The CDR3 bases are TGCGCCAGCAGCTCATCTCTAGCGGGAGTAGGTCCCTACAATGAGCAGTTCTTC. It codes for CASSSSLAGVGPYNEQFF. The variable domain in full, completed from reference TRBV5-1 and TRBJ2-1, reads KAGVTQTPRYLIKTRGQQVTLSCSPISGHRSVSWYQQTPGQGLQFLFEYFSETQRNKGNFPGRFSGRQFSNSRSEMNVSTLELGDSALYLCASSSSLAGVGPYNEQFFGPGTRLTVL.

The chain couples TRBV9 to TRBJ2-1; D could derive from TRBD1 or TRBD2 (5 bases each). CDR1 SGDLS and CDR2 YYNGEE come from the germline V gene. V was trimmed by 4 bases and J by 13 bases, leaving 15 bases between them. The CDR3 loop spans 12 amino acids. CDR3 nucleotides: TGTGCCAGCAGCACCCAGGGCGGGCCTCAGTTCTTC. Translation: CASSTQGGPQFF.